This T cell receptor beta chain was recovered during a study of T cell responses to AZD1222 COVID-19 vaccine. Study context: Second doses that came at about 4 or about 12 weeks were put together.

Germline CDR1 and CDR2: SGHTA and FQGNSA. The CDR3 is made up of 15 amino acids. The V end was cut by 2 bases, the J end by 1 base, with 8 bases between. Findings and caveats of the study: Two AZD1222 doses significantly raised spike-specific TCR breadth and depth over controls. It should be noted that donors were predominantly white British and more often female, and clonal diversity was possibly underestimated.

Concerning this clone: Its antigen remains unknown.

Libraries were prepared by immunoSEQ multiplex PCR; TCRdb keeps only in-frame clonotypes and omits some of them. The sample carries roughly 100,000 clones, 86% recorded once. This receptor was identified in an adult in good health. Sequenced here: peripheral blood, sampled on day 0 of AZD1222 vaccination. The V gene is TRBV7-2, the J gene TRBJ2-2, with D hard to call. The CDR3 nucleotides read TGTGCCAGCAGCTTAAGGCCAGGGAACACCGGGGAGCTGTTTTTT. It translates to CASSLRPGNTGELFF.